The present T cell receptor beta chain was sequenced within a study of sequential checkpoint blockade in melanoma. Study in general: After both sequences, patients received maintenance nivolumab.

The protocol was immunoSEQ multiplex PCR, while the TCRdb copy is restricted to in-frame clones and leaves out a portion. The data hold tens of thousands of clones, with approximately 81% observed a single time. Germline V gives CDR1 WNHNN, CDR2 SYGVQD (reference sequence). The V end was cut by 2 bases, the J end by 1 base, with 15 bases between. This CDR3 has 16 residues. The treatment here: randomized to nivolumab then ipilimumab (arm A) or the reverse (arm B). The chain has TRBV10-1 and TRBJ2-7, with D tentatively TRBD2 (6 bases). Sequenced material: CD8+ T cells sorted from blood (inferred from file names), taken from a patient given nivolumab and ipilimumab in sequence. The sequence derives from a human donor with melanoma. The CDR3 sequence is CASSEHPGLSSYEQYF. The CDR3, as DNA: TGCGCCAGCAGTGAGCACCCGGGACTCTCATCCTACGAGCAGTACTTC.